These 20 T cell receptor beta chains share one sample of origin, sequenced in a study of spatial heterogeneity in lung cancer. The time point was: blood at routine non-recurrence follow-up after resection. TCRdb called the 5' RACE reads again in MiXCR, with one record for every CDR3 protein. The sample lists about 110,000 distinct CDR3 sequences, approximately 10% occurring once. The sequenced sample was PBMCs, obtained at follow-up. The receptor source for this set is a female donor with early-stage non-small cell lung cancer.

The chain is built from TRBV7-9 and TRBJ1-1, with D unclear. Germline-derived CDR1 and CDR2 are SEHNR and FQNEAQ (reference sequence). The CDR3 consists of 13 residues. Trimming removed 2 bases from V and 1 base from J, with 5 bases in between. The DNA of the CDR3 is TGTGCCAGCAGCTTATATCCGAACACTGAAGCTTTCTTT. Translated, it gives CASSLYPNTEAFF. Full variable domain (remainder filled in from reference TRBV7-9 and TRBJ1-1): DTGVSQNPRHKITKRGQNVTFRCDPISEHNRLYWYRQTLGQGPEFLTYFQNEAQLEKSRLLSDRFSAERPKGSFSTLEIQRTEQGDSAMYLCASSLYPNTEAFFGQGTRLTVV.

This rearrangement joins TRBV28 to TRBJ1-6; D might be TRBD1 (5 bases). Trimming stripped 5 bases from V and 9 bases from J, with 8 bases between. This CDR3 is built from 12 residues. The V gene's germline CDR1 is MDHEN and CDR2 SYDVKM. CDR3 residues: CASSSQGSPLHF. In DNA, the CDR3 is TGTGCCAGCAGTAGCCAGGGTTCACCCCTCCACTTT.

This clonotype was counted only a few times. This CDR3 is CASSFGSPQHF. The CDR3 DNA is TGTGCCAGCAGTTTTGGCAGCCCCCAGCATTTT. The chain has TRBV27 and TRBJ1-5, with D unclear. Germline V lookup: CDR1 MNHEY, CDR2 SMNVEV (reference sequence). This CDR3 has 11 amino acids. V was cut by 3 bases and J by 10 bases, with 7 bases left in between.

In this sample, this clonotype turned up a few times. J is TRBJ1-2 and V is TRBV19, with D perhaps matching TRBD1 (6 bases). The germline V and J ends were trimmed by 3 bases and 3 bases, with 14 bases remaining between them. Germline V gives CDR1 LNHDA, CDR2 SQIVND (reference sequence). This CDR3 spans 15 amino acids. CDR3 sequence reads: CASSMDSIPHYGYTF. DNA of the CDR3: TGTGCCAGTAGTATGGACAGCATACCACACTATGGCTACACCTTC.

This clonotype showed up many times. The rearrangement links TRBV20-1 to TRBJ2-6, with D hard to call. This CDR3 spans 14 amino acids. V was shortened by 3 bases and J by 1 base, with 7 bases between the two germline ends. From germline, CDR1 is DFQATT and CDR2 SNEGSKA (reference sequence). This chain's CDR3 is CSASTPSGANVLTF. CDR3 nucleotides: TGCAGTGCTAGTACTCCATCTGGGGCCAACGTCCTGACTTTC.

This CDR3 is CASSLRGVKEKLFF. CDR3 nucleotide sequence: TGTGCCAGCAGTTTAAGGGGAGTCAAGGAAAAACTGTTTTTT. The chain joins TRBV28 to TRBJ1-4; tentative D call: TRBD1 (5 bases). Germline lookup yields CDR1 MDHEN and CDR2 SYDVKM. The CDR3 loop spans 14 amino acids. Trimming removed 2 bases at V and 8 bases at J, with 12 bases between.

The chain combines TRBV5-1 with TRBJ2-5; D tentatively fits TRBD1 or TRBD2 (5 bases each). CDR1 and CDR2 from the germline V gene are SGHRS and YFSETQ. V was cut by 6 bases and J by 2 bases, with 14 bases left in between. The CDR3 has 14 residues. The CDR3 loop reads CASTGTDFQETQYF. CDR3 sequence (DNA): TGCGCCAGCACCGGGACGGACTTTCAAGAGACCCAGTACTTC.

This clonotype was observed a few times. The chain is built from TRBV28 and TRBJ2-1; 9 positions match TRBD2. Germline V lookup: CDR1 MDHEN, CDR2 SYDVKM. CDR3 size: 13 residues. V was clipped by 10 bases and J by 7 bases; unmatched bases: 8. CDR3 coding DNA: TGTGCCATTCATAGCGGGAGCTTAAATGAGCAGTTCTTC. It encodes CAIHSGSLNEQFF. The whole variable domain, filled in from reference TRBV28 and TRBJ2-1, reads DVKVTQSSRYLVKRTGEKVFLECVQDMDHENMFWYRQDPGLGLRLIYFSYDVKMKEKGDIPEGYSVSREKKERFSLILESASTNQTSMYLCAIHSGSLNEQFFGPGTRLTVL.

The V and J genes are TRBV20-1 and TRBJ1-1, with 12 bases aligning to TRBD1. The CDR3 has 14 residues. Per germline, CDR1 DFQATT and CDR2 SNEGSKA (reference sequence). Germline trimming cut 3 bases from V and 3 bases from J; bases unmatched to any gene: 2. The CDR3: CSARGQGADTEAFF. Here the CDR3 DNA reads TGCAGTGCTAGGGGACAGGGGGCGGACACTGAAGCTTTCTTT.

This clonotype was picked up many times. The chain has TRBV28 and TRBJ2-3; D is unresolved. CDR3 size: 12 residues. Germline assignment: CDR1 MDHEN and CDR2 SYDVKM. V was shortened by 6 bases and J by 8 bases, with 12 bases between the two germline ends. The CDR3 bases are TGTGCCAGCAGCTCCGGTGCGAGTACGCAGTATTTT. As protein: CASSSGASTQYF.

The chain carries TRBV11-2 and TRBJ2-5, with a weak D call TRBD2 (5 bases). Trimming took 3 bases from V and 8 from J, leaving 16 bases between them. Per the germline V gene, CDR1 is SGHAT and CDR2 is FQNNGV. The CDR3 is 14 amino acids. In DNA form, the CDR3 reads TGTGCCAGCAGCTTTGAAGTGGGAGAGACTACCCAGTACTTC. Amino acids: CASSFEVGETTQYF.

The V gene is TRBV5-1, the J gene TRBJ2-1, with 8 bases fitting TRBD2. Germline CDR1 and CDR2: SGHRS and YFSETQ. The CDR3 runs 15 residues. V dropped 0 bases and J dropped 10; count of bases not matched to a gene: 9. The CDR3 nucleotides are TGCGCCAGCAGCTTGGTTTCTAGCGGGTCCTCGGAGCAGTTCTTC. It is translated as CASSLVSSGSSEQFF.

The rearrangement joins TRBV7-3 to TRBJ2-5, with TRBD2 matching 8 bases. Germline CDR1 is SGHTA and CDR2 is FQGTGA. CDR3 length: 16 amino acids. The ends lost 5 bases at V and 5 bases at J; junction bases unmatched: 13. The CDR3 region has the DNA TGTGCCAGCAGCCCGGGGGTTAGCGGGATGTCTGAGACCCAGTACTTC. It codes for CASSPGVSGMSETQYF.

This clonotype was detected a few times. The CDR3 DNA reads TGCGCCAGCAGCTTGGAATCGGGCGGGAGAATTTACAATGAGCAGTTCTTC. This translates into CASSLESGGRIYNEQFF. The chain combines TRBV5-1 with TRBJ2-1; TRBD2 matches 7 bases. The CDR3 is made up of 17 amino acids. CDR1 SGHRS and CDR2 YFSETQ come from the germline V gene. Trimming at V came to 0 bases and at J to 4 bases, leaving 10 bases not matched to a gene.

This clonotype was seen many times. This chain connects TRBV7-6 to TRBJ1-4, with 11 bases aligning to TRBD1. The CDR3 runs to 18 residues. Germline CDR1 is SGHVS and CDR2 is FNYEAQ. V shed 2 bases and J 6 bases; nucleotides not matched to a gene: 11. CDR3 sequence reads: CASSLRTGGGSGYEKLFF. Here the CDR3 DNA reads TGTGCCAGCAGCTTAAGGACAGGGGGCGGATCGGGCTATGAAAAACTGTTTTTT.

A few counts support this clonotype. The junction departs from the called germline gene at one end, perhaps through a read error. The chain couples TRBV30 to TRBJ2-1, with 11 positions matching TRBD2. Germline V CDR1 and CDR2: GTSNPN, SVGIG (reference sequence). This CDR3 is built from 15 residues. The CDR3 protein is CVWSATSGAGYEQFF. In DNA, the CDR3 is TGTGTCTGGAGTGCGACTAGCGGGGCGGGGTATGAGCAGTTCTTC.

This clonotype was found a few times. The chain joins TRBV7-9 to TRBJ2-5; D is possibly TRBD1 (6 bases). Germline CDR1 and CDR2: SEHNR and FQNEAQ (reference sequence). CDR3 length: 15 residues. The V end lost 6 bases, the J end lost 2 bases, and 16 bases lay between the germline ends. In nucleotides, the CDR3 is TGTGCCAGCAGTTACAATACAGGGACACAAGAGACCCAGTACTTC. Translated: CASSYNTGTQETQYF.

The chain recombines TRBV2 with TRBJ2-7, with TRBD1 matching 9 bases. Germline V gene sequence: CDR1 SNHLY, CDR2 FYNNEI. The V and J ends lost 7 bases and 5 bases, in that order; junction bases with no gene match: 12. The CDR3 has 15 amino acids. CDR3 loop: CASTRPGTGFHEQYF. The CDR3, as DNA: TGTGCCAGCACCCGGCCCGGGACAGGGTTCCACGAGCAGTACTTC.

The chain carries TRBV12-3 or TRBV12-4 and TRBJ1-2; D might be TRBD1 (6 bases). The V gene lost 3 bases and the J gene lost 6 bases, with 14 bases spanning the gap. This CDR3 is 14 amino acids long. The CDR3 reads CASSFFQNRDGYTF. The CDR3 nucleotides are TGTGCCAGCAGTTTTTTCCAAAACAGGGATGGCTACACCTTC.

This clonotype has just a few counts. This chain connects TRBV29-1 to TRBJ2-3; D gene uncertain. CDR3 size: 13 residues. Trimming pared 6 bases from V and 2 bases from J, leaving 12 bases between. Per the germline V gene, CDR1 is SQVTM and CDR2 is ANQGSEA. DNA for the CDR3: TGCAGCGTGGAACAGATTAACACAGATACGCAGTATTTT. This codes for CSVEQINTDTQYF.